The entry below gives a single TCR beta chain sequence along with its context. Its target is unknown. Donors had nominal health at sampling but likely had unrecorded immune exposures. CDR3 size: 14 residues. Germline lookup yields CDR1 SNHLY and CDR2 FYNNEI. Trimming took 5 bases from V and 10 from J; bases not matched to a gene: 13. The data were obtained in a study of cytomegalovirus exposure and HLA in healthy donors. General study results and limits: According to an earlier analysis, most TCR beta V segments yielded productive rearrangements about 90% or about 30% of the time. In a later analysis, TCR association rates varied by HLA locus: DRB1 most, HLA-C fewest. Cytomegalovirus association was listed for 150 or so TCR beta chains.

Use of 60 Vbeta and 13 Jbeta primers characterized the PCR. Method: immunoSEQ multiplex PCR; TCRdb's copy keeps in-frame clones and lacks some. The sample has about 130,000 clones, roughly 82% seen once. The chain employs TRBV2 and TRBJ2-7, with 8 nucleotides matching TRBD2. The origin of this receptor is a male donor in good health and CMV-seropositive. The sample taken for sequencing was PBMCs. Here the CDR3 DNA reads TGTGCCAGCAGTACCTTAAGGACTAGCTTGGGACAGTACTTC. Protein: CASSTLRTSLGQYF.